Listed below are T cell receptor beta chains from one sample, sequenced in a study of shared clonotypes between healthy human individuals. TCRdb's table, derived via immunoSEQ multiplex PCR, lists solely in-frame clones and lacks some. The table lists 1,400,000 or so clones, around 98.5% of them singletons. The sequenced sample was naive CD4+ T cells sorted from blood. The receptors come from a man aged 25-40 years in good health. CDR3s include the opening cysteine and the closing phenylalanine or tryptophan. A D gene is named only where the DNA matches it firmly. Expanded clones get a size class; other rows say once, few or many, or leave the size out.

J	V	size	D	CDR3	DNA
TRBJ2-3	TRBV18	.	.	CASSPLGPGPDSTDTQYF	TGTGCCAGCTCACCTTTAGGCCCAGGACCCGATAGCACAGATACGCAGTATTTT
TRBJ2-1	TRBV4-3	.	.	CASSHGGTANNEQFF	TGCGCCAGCAGCCACGGAGGGACAGCTAACAATGAGCAGTTCTTC
TRBJ1-1	TRBV19	.	.	CASTPTGGQILMNTEAFF	TGTGCCAGTACCCCAACCGGCGGGCAGATCTTAATGAACACTGAAGCTTTCTTT
TRBJ2-2	TRBV6-6	.	.	CASSYSPAQDTGELFF	TGTGCCAGCAGTTACTCCCCGGCACAAGACACCGGGGAGCTGTTTTTT
TRBJ1-3	TRBV28	.	.	CASSFDGRNTIYF	TGTGCCAGCAGTTTTGATGGGCGGAACACCATATATTTT
TRBJ2-7	TRBV5-4	.	.	CASSLQVHPENHYEQYF	TGTGCCAGCAGCTTGCAAGTCCACCCGGAAAATCACTACGAGCAGTACTTC
TRBJ2-7	TRBV10-2	.	.	CASTDRGYEQYF	TGCGCCAGCACGGACAGAGGCTACGAGCAGTACTTC
TRBJ2-7	TRBV9	.	TRBD1	CASSKGQAPSYEQYF	TGTGCCAGCAGCAAAGGACAGGCCCCCTCCTACGAGCAGTACTTC
TRBJ2-1	TRBV10-1	.	.	CASSDKARPNEQFF	TGCGCCAGCAGTGACAAGGCAAGACCCAATGAGCAGTTCTTC
TRBJ2-2	TRBV25-1	.	.	CASSDGSNTGELFF	TGTGCCAGCAGTGACGGATCCAACACCGGGGAGCTGTTTTTT
TRBJ1-1	TRBV10-3	.	.	CAISEEGNTEAFF	TGTGCCATCAGTGAGGAGGGTAACACTGAAGCTTTCTTT
TRBJ2-3	TRBV10-1	.	.	CASSDSAVPGTDTQYF	TGCGCCAGCAGTGACTCGGCAGTCCCTGGCACAGATACGCAGTATTTT
TRBJ2-2	TRBV5-1	once	.	CASSLASKWELFF	TGCGCCAGCAGCTTGGCTAGCAAGTGGGAGCTGTTTTTT